This T cell receptor (beta chain) is from a study of blood T cell repertoires in COVID-19. Turning to the study itself: PBMCs, B-cell-depleted T cells, or T cells were the source of the cDNA or gDNA that made up the material.

CDR3 length equals 18 residues. Per germline, CDR1 LGHNA and CDR2 YNFKEQ. Trimming took off 0 bases at V and 2 bases at J, with 16 bases between the two ends. Only in-frame clones appear in the TCRdb table, and some are missing; sequencing was by immunoSEQ multiplex PCR. The table records 300,000 to 350,000 clones, around 82% of them present only once. The chain recombines TRBV4-2 with TRBJ1-4; unclear D gene. The clonotype comes from a man in his thirties or forties with active or convalescent COVID-19. Material: peripheral blood. Here the CDR3 reads CASSQDVREPWTNEKLFF. The CDR3 DNA reads as TGTGCCAGCAGCCAAGACGTGAGGGAACCTTGGACTAATGAAAAACTGTTTTTT.